The 21 T cell receptor beta chains below all came from one sample that was sequenced in a study of blood T cell repertoires in COVID-19. Only in-frame clones appear in the TCRdb table, and some are missing; sequencing was by immunoSEQ multiplex PCR. The sample gives about 220,000 clones, almost 90% of which show up once; about 15% is in the top ten. Input material: PBMCs or T cells enriched from blood (not recorded which). The source is a man younger than 40 who had been exposed to COVID-19.

This chain joins TRBV19 and TRBJ1-1; 7 bases map to TRBD1. J was trimmed by 7 bases and V by 7 bases; bases with no gene match: 9. The CDR3 covers 13 residues. Germline V gene sequence: CDR1 LNHDA, CDR2 SQIVND (reference sequence). The CDR3 is CASKRVWDSEAFF. The CDR3, as DNA: TGTGCCAGTAAGAGGGTTTGGGACAGTGAAGCTTTCTTT.

The rearrangement joins TRBV3-1 (or the pseudogene TRBV3-2) to TRBJ2-2; D unresolved. V was trimmed by 2 bases and J by 2 bases, leaving 6 bases between them. This CDR3 contains 14 residues. Per germline, CDR1 LGHDT and CDR2 YNNKEL (reference sequence). In DNA, the CDR3 is TGTGCCAGCAGCCAAAATAGTAACACCGGGGAGCTGTTTTTT. Its translation is CASSQNSNTGELFF.

This sequence joins TRBV5-1 and TRBJ2-5; 7 bases fit TRBD2. The germline V gene encodes CDR1 SGHRS and CDR2 YFSETQ. Losses at the gene ends were 5 bases for V and 2 bases for J; bases not matched to a gene: 9. The CDR3 has 15 amino acids. In DNA, the CDR3 is TGCGCCAGCAGGGATGGTAGCGGGTCACAAGAGACCCAGTACTTC. Encoded protein: CASRDGSGSQETQYF.

The chain is built from TRBV6-5 and TRBJ2-7, with D maybe TRBD2 (6 bases). The CDR3 contains 10 residues. Germline lookup yields CDR1 MNHEY and CDR2 SVGAGI. The CDR3 coding sequence is TGTGCGTCGGGGGACTACGAGCAGTACTTC. It translates to CASGDYEQYF.

The chain is built from TRBV12-5 and TRBJ2-1; D might be TRBD1 (6 bases). Trimming stripped 2 bases from V and 6 bases from J, with 20 bases between. There are 17 residues in the CDR3. Germline lookup yields CDR1 LGHNT and CDR2 FRNRAP. The CDR3 protein is CASGLSAFTQGSNEQFF. In DNA, the CDR3 is TGTGCTAGTGGTTTGTCAGCATTCACCCAGGGGAGCAATGAGCAGTTCTTC.

The chain links TRBV6-2 or TRBV6-3 to TRBJ2-2; D is ambiguous. This CDR3 has 13 residues. The V end lost 5 bases, the J end lost 5 bases, and 9 bases lay between the germline ends. Germline CDR1 reads MNHEY; CDR2 reads SVGEGT. The CDR3, as DNA: TGTGCCAGCAGTCAACACCAAACCGGGGAGCTGTTTTTT. Encoded protein: CASSQHQTGELFF.

The chain links TRBV11-2 to TRBJ1-2; D remains ambiguous. V shed 1 base and J shed 7 bases, with 16 bases lying between them. There are 15 residues in the CDR3. The V gene's germline CDR1 is SGHAT and CDR2 FQNNGV. In DNA, the CDR3 is TGTGCCAGCAGCTTAGCCTCTTCAGGTCCTGGTGGCTACACCTTC. Residues: CASSLASSGPGGYTF.

The CDR3 region has the DNA TGTGCCAGCTCACCAGATACGACAGGGAAGGGGGAGACCCAGTACTTC. Translation: CASSPDTTGKGETQYF. The rearrangement joins TRBV18 to TRBJ2-5; 7 bases agree with TRBD1. This CDR3 is built from 16 residues. CDR1 KGHSH and CDR2 LQKENI come from the germline V gene. V was clipped by 2 bases and J by 5 bases; unmatched bases: 11.

This clone was picked up one time. CDR3 coding DNA: TGTGCCAGCAGCTTAATCAACAGGGTAGAGACCCAGTACTTC. As protein: CASSLINRVETQYF. The chain couples TRBV7-2 to TRBJ2-5; perhaps TRBD1 as D (6 bases). V lost 2 bases to trimming and J lost 4 bases, with 11 bases between them. The CDR3 totals 14 residues. The germline gives CDR1 SGHTA, CDR2 FQGNSA.

The rearrangement uses TRBV3-1 (or the pseudogene TRBV3-2) and TRBJ1-3; no definite D call. Germline V gene sequence: CDR1 LGHDT, CDR2 YNNKEL (reference sequence). The germline V and J ends were trimmed by 1 base and 1 base, with 11 bases remaining between them. The CDR3 is made up of 16 amino acids. The CDR3: CASSQGTGPSGNTIYF. The CDR3, as DNA: TGTGCCAGCAGCCAAGGGACTGGGCCGTCTGGAAACACCATATATTTT.

This clone was counted between two and nine times. This chain links TRBV5-8 with TRBJ2-3; 8 bases agree with TRBD2. Germline V gene data show CDR1 as SGHTS and CDR2 as YDEGEE. The length of the CDR3 is 15 residues. The junction had 5 bases not matched to a gene; V was cut back by 0 bases and J by 5 bases. The CDR3 region is CASSLGGLAIDTQYF. The CDR3 bases are TGTGCCAGCAGCTTGGGAGGACTAGCTATAGATACGCAGTATTTT.

The chain carries TRBV18 and TRBJ1-1; 12 bases fit TRBD1. Germline V CDR1 and CDR2: KGHSH, LQKENI. Trimming took 3 bases from V and 10 from J; bases not matched to a gene: 9. This CDR3 region has 15 residues. CDR3 DNA sequence: TGTGCCAGCTCACCTTCCGGGACAGGGGGCCGTACAGCTTTCTTT. It specifies CASSPSGTGGRTAFF.

This clone is a singleton in its sample. Here the CDR3 DNA reads TGTGCCACCCGACACCCCCCGTACGAGCAGTACTTC. This sequence encodes CATRHPPYEQYF. This rearrangement joins TRBV2 to TRBJ2-7; D ambiguous. This CDR3 has 12 residues. Looked up from germline, CDR1 is SNHLY and CDR2 is FYNNEI. V lost 10 bases to trimming and J lost 4 bases, with 14 bases between them.

The chain employs TRBV3-1 (or the pseudogene TRBV3-2) and TRBJ2-7, with D perhaps TRBD2 (7 bases). V was shortened by 9 bases and J by 1 base, with 31 bases between the two germline ends. There are 19 residues in the CDR3. The germline gives CDR1 LGHDT, CDR2 YNNKEL (reference sequence). The CDR3 region is CASSPVMRGGPSLSYEQYF. The DNA of the CDR3 is TGTGCCAGTTCCCCAGTAATGAGGGGGGGGCCCAGCCTGTCCTACGAGCAGTACTTC.

The chain carries TRBV4-2 and TRBJ2-3, with a tentative D call TRBD2 (6 bases). The CDR3 spans 16 residues. V shed 1 base and J shed 9 bases, with 20 bases lying between them. The germline V gene encodes CDR1 LGHNA and CDR2 YNFKEQ. The DNA of the CDR3 is TGTGCCAGCAGCCAAGCCACCGGGAGTAAAGAGGGGACGCAGTATTTT. It encodes CASSQATGSKEGTQYF.

This chain uses TRBV7-7 with TRBJ2-5; D gene unclear. Looked up from germline, CDR1 is SSHAT and CDR2 is FNYEAQ (reference sequence). Trimming stripped 5 bases from V and 3 bases from J, with 4 bases between. The CDR3 has 11 amino acids. The CDR3 DNA reads TGTGCCAGCAGCATCGAAGAGACCCAGTACTTC. Translating it yields CASSIEETQYF.

Only one count was recorded for this clone. CDR3 sequence: CASSALSGGAGTDTQYF. The CDR3 coding sequence is TGTGCCAGCAGCGCGCTTAGCGGGGGGGCCGGAACAGATACGCAGTATTTT. The chain recombines TRBV9 with TRBJ2-3; 11 nucleotides agree with TRBD2. CDR1 is SGDLS and CDR2 is YYNGEE in the germline V gene. The CDR3 is 17 residues long. J lost 3 bases, V lost 3 bases, and 9 bases had no gene match.

This clone is a singleton in its sample. This chain connects TRBV2 to TRBJ1-1; D might be TRBD1 (5 bases). V shed 5 bases and J shed 1 base, with 11 bases lying between them. This CDR3 comprises 14 residues. From germline, CDR1 is SNHLY and CDR2 FYNNEI. The CDR3, as DNA: TGTGCCAGCAGTCGGGACTCACAGAACACTGAAGCTTTCTTT. Protein: CASSRDSQNTEAFF.

The V call is TRBV27, the J call TRBJ2-7; 8 bases align to TRBD1. Trimming cost V 1 base and J 2 bases; bases outside gene matches: 13. The CDR3 extends over 18 amino acids. The germline V gene encodes CDR1 MNHEY and CDR2 SMNVEV (reference sequence). CDR3 loop: CASSLYFPGTGYPYEQYF. The CDR3 nucleotides are TGTGCCAGCAGTTTATATTTCCCCGGGACAGGTTACCCCTACGAGCAGTACTTC.

This clone was recorded only once. The V and J genes are TRBV23-1 and TRBJ2-4; no definite D call. TRBV23-1 is recorded as an ORF, its role being uncertain. The length of the CDR3 is 11 residues. Between the trimmed V and J ends, which lost 6 bases and 5 bases, there was a span of 5 bases. The CDR3 region has the DNA TGCGCCAGCAGCCCTCAAAACATTCAGTACTTC. Translation: CASSPQNIQYF.

This rearrangement joins TRBV10-3 to TRBJ2-7, with D possibly being TRBD1 (6 bases). The CDR3 is 14 residues long. Germline CDR1 and CDR2: ENHRY and SYGVKD. Deletions cut 3 bases from V and 5 bases from J, with 14 bases between. Here the CDR3 reads CAISDGTGSDEQYF. CDR3 coding DNA: TGTGCCATCAGTGATGGCACAGGGTCGGACGAGCAGTACTTC.